This TCR beta chain was sequenced in a study of T cell responses to AZD1222 COVID-19 vaccine. CDR1 is SNHLY and CDR2 is FYNNEI in the germline V gene. The ends were cut back, 8 bases at V and 3 bases at J, with 14 bases in the middle. The CDR3 runs 13 residues. TCRdb keeps only in-frame clones here, not all; method: immunoSEQ multiplex PCR. The sample lists about 82,000 clones, around 86% occurring once. V gene TRBV2 combines with J gene TRBJ2-7; the D gene is possibly TRBD2 (6 bases). This TCR derives from an adult who received the AZD1222 COVID-19 vaccine. Here the sequenced sample was peripheral blood, taken 28 days after the second AZD1222 dose. In DNA form, the CDR3 reads TGTGCCAGCGCTCCCCCGGGAGACTACGAGCAGTACTTC. This sequence encodes CASAPPGDYEQYF.